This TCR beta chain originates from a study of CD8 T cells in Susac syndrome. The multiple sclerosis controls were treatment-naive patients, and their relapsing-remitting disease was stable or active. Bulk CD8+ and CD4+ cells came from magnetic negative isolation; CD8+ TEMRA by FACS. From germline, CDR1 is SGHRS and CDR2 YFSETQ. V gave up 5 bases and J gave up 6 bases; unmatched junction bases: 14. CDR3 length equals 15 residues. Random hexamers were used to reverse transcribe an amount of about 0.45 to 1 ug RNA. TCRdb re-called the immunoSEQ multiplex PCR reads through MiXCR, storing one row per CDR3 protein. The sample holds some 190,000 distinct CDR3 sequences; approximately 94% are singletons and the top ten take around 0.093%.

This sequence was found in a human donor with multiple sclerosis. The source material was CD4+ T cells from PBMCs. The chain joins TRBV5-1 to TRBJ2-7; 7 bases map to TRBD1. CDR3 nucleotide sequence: TGCGCCAGCAGTCAGGGGGTGGGCCCCGGCGGCGAGCAGTACTTC. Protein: CASSQGVGPGGEQYF.